The T cell receptor (beta chain) under discussion was sequenced for a study of shared clonotypes between healthy human individuals. As for the study in general: Three plates each covered CD4 naive and memory; CD8 naive two, CD8 memory one.

Notes on the study in general: Sorted-subset samples were not fully sequenced, rarefaction indicated. Measured sharing among donors was expected to vary with sequencing depth.

Note on this clone: Antigen unknown.

Selected positively for CCR7 and CD45RO-negative, naive CD8 cells excluded terminally differentiated effector memory CD45RA+ cells. DNA at around 200 ng, 30,000 or so T cell genomes, went into sorted-subset replicate PCRs. Method: immunoSEQ multiplex PCR; TCRdb's copy keeps in-frame clones and lacks some. The table records about 2 million clones, just under 95% of them present only once. This CDR3 is 15 amino acids long. Germline V gene sequence: CDR1 LGHNA, CDR2 YNFKEQ. The V end lost 4 bases, the J end lost 1 base, and 13 bases lay between the germline ends. V gene TRBV4-2 combines with J gene TRBJ1-1; D might be TRBD1 (5 bases). The sample consisted of naive CD8+ T cells sorted from blood. The clonotype comes from a man aged 18 to 30 in good health. The CDR3 bases are TGTGCCAGCAGCCTCACAGTTGGGGCGAACACTGAAGCTTTCTTT. Its translation is CASSLTVGANTEAFF.